Listed here are 2 T cell receptor beta chains from one sample, sequenced in a study of OX40 agonist ivuxolimab in advanced cancers. Clones were sequenced by immunoSEQ multiplex PCR, and TCRdb holds only the in-frame ones, with some missing. This table holds roughly 56,000 clones, 80% to 90% found once. The source material was CD4+ or CD8+ T cells sorted from blood, sampled in a trial of the OX40 agonist ivuxolimab. The receptor source for this set is an adult with an advanced solid tumor such as melanoma, head and neck, liver or kidney cancer.

The chain is built from TRBV9 and TRBJ2-3; D tentatively reads TRBD1 or TRBD2 (6 bases each). The V end lost 2 bases, the J end lost 6 bases, and 16 bases lay between the germline ends. The CDR3 runs to 15 residues. Looked up from germline, CDR1 is SGDLS and CDR2 is YYNGEE. CDR3 region: CASSVNTVGGDTQYF. The CDR3 DNA sequence: TGTGCCAGCAGCGTCAATACGGTAGGGGGGGATACGCAGTATTTT.

The V call is TRBV2, the J call TRBJ2-7; D ambiguous. The CDR3 runs to 12 residues. CDR1 and CDR2 (germline): SNHLY, FYNNEI. The V and J ends lost 6 bases and 1 base respectively, with 7 bases between them. CDR3 nucleotides: TGTGCCAGCAGGGAGATTTCCTACGAGCAGTACTTC. This sequence encodes CASREISYEQYF.